A single sample gave rise to the 10 T cell receptor beta chains below, sequenced in a study of OX40 agonist ivuxolimab in advanced cancers. Some clones are missing from TCRdb's copy, which holds only in-frame ones; the method was immunoSEQ multiplex PCR. The sample consists of approximately 49,000 clones, 80% to 85% of them appearing once. The input for sequencing was CD4+ or CD8+ T cells sorted from blood, taken in a trial of the OX40 agonist ivuxolimab. The receptors derive from an adult with an advanced solid tumor such as melanoma, head and neck, liver or kidney cancer.

The chain has TRBV27 and TRBJ1-5; 7 positions agree with TRBD1. The CDR3 sequence is 15 residues long. Germline V CDR1 and CDR2: MNHEY, SMNVEV (reference sequence). Trimming took 3 bases from V and 3 from J; bases not matched to a gene: 5. DNA of the CDR3: TGTGCCAGCAGTTTCCGGGACAGCTACAATCAGCCCCAGCATTTT. It yields the protein CASSFRDSYNQPQHF.

V is TRBV5-5 and J is TRBJ2-2, with D hard to call. The CDR3 is 15 amino acids. CDR1 and CDR2 from the germline V gene are SGHKS and YYEKEE (reference sequence). The V gene lost 4 bases and the J gene lost 4 bases, with 14 bases spanning the gap. The CDR3 spells CASSINSVTTGELFF. The DNA for the CDR3 is TGTGCCAGCAGCATTAATTCGGTAACCACCGGGGAGCTGTTTTTT.

This clone was counted a single time. The sample has other DNA sequences that encode this CDR3 too. CDR3 loop: CASSLGVSNYGYTF. The CDR3, as DNA: TGTGCCAGCAGTTTAGGGGTGTCGAACTATGGCTACACCTTC. The J gene is TRBJ1-2, the V gene TRBV27; D gene uncertain. The CDR3 is 14 residues long. V was clipped by 2 bases and J by 2 bases, with 9 bases between them. Germline V gene data show CDR1 as MNHEY and CDR2 as SMNVEV (reference sequence).

J is TRBJ2-7 and V is TRBV28, with D possibly being TRBD1 or TRBD2 (5 bases each). The CDR3 totals 13 residues. In germline, CDR1 is MDHEN, CDR2 SYDVKM. V was trimmed by 3 bases and J by 3 bases, leaving 9 bases between them. The CDR3 bases are TGTGCCAGCAGTTTCGCAGGGAGCTACGAGCAGTACTTC. This gives the protein CASSFAGSYEQYF.

The chain is built from TRBV9 and TRBJ2-7, with TRBD1 as a possible D gene (6 bases). Germline V gene data show CDR1 as SGDLS and CDR2 as YYNGEE. CDR3 length equals 12 residues. Trimming pared 2 bases from V and 6 bases from J, leaving 9 bases between. CDR3 in amino acids: CASSVEGGEQYF. The CDR3, as DNA: TGTGCCAGCAGCGTGGAAGGGGGCGAGCAGTACTTC.

The V gene is TRBV5-6, the J gene TRBJ2-3, with D uncertain. Trimming stripped 0 bases from V and 3 bases from J, with 5 bases between. CDR1 SGHDT and CDR2 YYEEEE come from the germline V gene. There are 13 residues in the CDR3. The CDR3 is CASSLGRTDTQYF. DNA for the CDR3: TGTGCCAGCAGCTTGGGCCGAACAGATACGCAGTATTTT.

V usage is TRBV5-1 and J usage is TRBJ2-7; 9 positions match TRBD2. The CDR3 has 18 amino acids. The ends lost 2 bases at V and 5 bases at J; junction bases unmatched: 17. Germline CDR1 is SGHRS and CDR2 is YFSETQ. The CDR3 protein is CASSFLPRVAGGQNEQYF. The CDR3 nucleotides read TGCGCCAGCAGCTTTCTCCCCCGCGTGGCGGGAGGGCAGAACGAGCAGTACTTC.

J is TRBJ1-6 and V is TRBV13; TRBD1 agrees at 9 bases. Trimming removed 5 bases from V and 7 bases from J; junction bases left unmatched: 3. This CDR3 spans 14 amino acids. Germline lookup yields CDR1 PRHDT and CDR2 FYEKMQ (reference sequence). This CDR3 is CASSPGTGNSPLHF. The DNA of the CDR3 is TGTGCCAGCAGCCCTGGGACAGGGAATTCACCCCTCCACTTT. The full variable domain, with the rest looked up from reference TRBV13 and TRBJ1-6, is AAGVIQSPRHLIKEKRETATLKCYPIPRHDTVYWYQQGPGQDPQFLISFYEKMQSDKGSIPDRFSAQQFSDYHSELNMSSLELGDSALYFCASSPGTGNSPLHFGNGTRLTVT.

The rearrangement uses TRBV7-2 and TRBJ1-2; a possible D gene is TRBD1 (6 bases). Between the trimmed V and J ends, which lost 6 bases and 4 bases, there was a span of 18 bases. The CDR3 is made up of 15 amino acids. Germline-derived CDR1 and CDR2 are SGHTA and FQGNSA. In DNA form, the CDR3 reads TGTGCCAGCAGTTACCACCAGGGGTGGGGCTATGGCTACACCTTC. Its protein is CASSYHQGWGYGYTF.

The chain carries TRBV4-2 and TRBJ1-5; 9 nucleotides match TRBD1. The V gene's germline CDR1 is LGHNA and CDR2 YNFKEQ. The CDR3 is made up of 17 amino acids. After removal of 3 bases from V and 6 bases from J, the junction contained 12 bases not matched to a gene. The CDR3 coding sequence is TGTGCCAGCAGCCACAGAGTTAACAGGGGGCCTCGTCAGCCCCAGCATTTT. Its protein product is CASSHRVNRGPRQPQHF.